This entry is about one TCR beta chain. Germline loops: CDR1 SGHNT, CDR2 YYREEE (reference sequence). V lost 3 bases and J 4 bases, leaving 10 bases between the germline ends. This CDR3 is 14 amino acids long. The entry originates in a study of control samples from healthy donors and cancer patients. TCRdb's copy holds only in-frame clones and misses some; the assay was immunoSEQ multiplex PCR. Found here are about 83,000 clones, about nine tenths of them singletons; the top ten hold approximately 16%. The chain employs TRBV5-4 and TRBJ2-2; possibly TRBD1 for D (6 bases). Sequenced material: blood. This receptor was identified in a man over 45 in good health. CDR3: CASSSDSFTGELFF. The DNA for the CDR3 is TGTGCCAGCAGCTCGGACAGCTTCACCGGGGAGCTGTTTTTT.